Shown below are 12 T cell receptor beta chains from a single sample sequenced in a study of T cells in Graves' hyperthyroidism and ophthalmopathy. Amplification yielded TCR beta CDR3 regions, with RNA transcripts as the source. During a first-round RT-PCR of the TCR CDR3, the HTBI primer set was used. TCRdb reprocessed the multiplex PCR reads with MiXCR, giving one entry per CDR3 protein. The data hold 300,000 to 400,000 distinct CDR3 sequences, with less than 15% observed a single time. The sequenced sample consisted of blood. The receptors were sampled from a woman aged 18 to 35 with Graves' hyperthyroidism.

This clonotype was observed many times. CDR3 in amino acids: CASSPPGLDHNEQFF. CDR3 nucleotides: TGTGCCAGCAGCCCACCCGGACTAGACCACAATGAGCAGTTCTTC. This chain joins TRBV3-1 and TRBJ2-1; TRBD2 agrees at 7 bases. Germline V gene lookup returns CDR1 LGHDT and CDR2 YNNKEL (reference sequence). The CDR3 has 15 amino acids. Losses at the gene ends were 4 bases for V and 5 bases for J; bases not matched to a gene: 8.

This clonotype appeared many times. The chain employs TRBV6-6 and TRBJ1-2, with 8 bases lining up with TRBD1. The CDR3 sequence is 15 residues long. In germline, CDR1 is MNHNY, CDR2 SVGAGI (reference sequence). After removal of 1 base from V and 1 base from J, the junction contained 2 bases not matched to a gene. The CDR3 loop reads CASSYWTGYNYGYTF. The CDR3 DNA sequence: TGTGCCAGCAGTTACTGGACAGGGTATAACTATGGCTACACCTTC.

This clonotype was detected many times. CDR3 nucleotides: TGTGCCAGCAGCTTTGTTGTCGCGACAGCTTGGAACACCATATATTTT. Amino acids: CASSFVVATAWNTIYF. The chain joins TRBV7-2 to TRBJ1-3, with D perhaps matching TRBD1 (5 bases). CDR1 is SGHTA, CDR2 FQGNSA, per germline. The CDR3 totals 16 residues. Trimming removed 3 bases from V and 7 bases from J, with 19 bases in between. Complete variable domain (other parts from reference TRBV7-2 and TRBJ1-3): GAGVSQSPSNKVTEKGKDVELRCDPISGHTALYWYRQSLGQGLEFLIYFQGNSAPDKSGLPSDRFSAERTGGSVSTLTIQRTQQEDSAVYLCASSFVVATAWNTIYFGEGSWLTVV.

This clonotype occurred many times. The rearrangement links TRBV28 to TRBJ1-6; D gene unclear. Germline CDR1 and CDR2: MDHEN and SYDVKM. V was trimmed by 8 bases and J by 0 bases, leaving 8 bases between them. The CDR3 runs 14 residues. The CDR3 sequence: CASGESSYNSPLHF. The CDR3 DNA sequence: TGTGCCAGCGGGGAGAGCTCCTATAATTCACCCCTCCACTTT.

This clonotype came up many times. The chain combines TRBV11-2 with TRBJ1-3; D is unclear. Germline V gene data show CDR1 as SGHAT and CDR2 as FQNNGV. This CDR3 has 13 residues. V gave up 3 bases and J gave up 4 bases, with 7 bases separating them. The CDR3, as DNA: TGTGCCAGCAGCTTGGACGGCGGAAACACCATATATTTT. It specifies CASSLDGGNTIYF. The full variable domain, with the rest looked up from reference TRBV11-2 and TRBJ1-3, is EAGVAQSPRYKIIEKRQSVAFWCNPISGHATLYWYQQILGQGPKLLIQFQNNGVVDDSQLPKDRFSAERLKGVDSTLKIQPAKLEDSAVYLCASSLDGGNTIYFGEGSWLTVV.

The V call is TRBV28, the J call TRBJ1-2, with D tentatively TRBD1 (5 bases). This CDR3 has 14 amino acids. The germline V and J ends were trimmed by 3 bases and 3 bases, with 11 bases remaining between them. CDR1 is MDHEN, CDR2 SYDVKM, per germline. This CDR3 is CASSLRTPYYGYTF. The DNA of the CDR3 is TGTGCCAGCAGTTTGAGGACACCGTACTATGGCTACACCTTC.

In this sample, this clonotype turned up many times. V usage is TRBV13 and J usage is TRBJ2-7; 8 bases fit TRBD1. Germline V CDR1 and CDR2: PRHDT, FYEKMQ (reference sequence). This CDR3 has 14 amino acids. The V segment lost 3 bases and the J segment 4 bases; nucleotides outside the gene matches: 5. The chain's CDR3 is CASSFGTGHYEQYF. CDR3 nucleotides: TGTGCCAGCAGCTTTGGGACAGGTCATTACGAGCAGTACTTC.

At least ten counts were recorded for this clonotype. V is TRBV7-3 and J is TRBJ2-7; TRBD1 or TRBD2 may be the D gene (6 bases each). The CDR3 length is 14 residues. V dropped 3 bases and J dropped 2 bases, with 11 bases sitting between them. CDR1 is SGHTA and CDR2 is FQGTGA in the germline V gene. The CDR3 region is CASSLEGGPYEQYF. For the CDR3, the DNA is TGTGCCAGCAGCTTGGAGGGGGGCCCCTACGAGCAGTACTTC.

This clonotype was counted at least ten times. The rearrangement uses TRBV7-3 and TRBJ2-2; 8 bases are a match to TRBD1. The junction had 11 bases not matched to a gene; V was cut back by 9 bases and J by 2 bases. Germline assignment: CDR1 SGHTA and CDR2 FQGTGA. The CDR3 totals 16 residues. CDR3 residues: CASSRRTGTNTGELFF. The CDR3 coding sequence is TGTGCCAGTTCGAGGAGGACAGGGACCAACACCGGGGAGCTGTTTTTT.

This chain joins TRBV20-1 and TRBJ2-1; D unresolved. The germline V gene encodes CDR1 DFQATT and CDR2 SNEGSKA (reference sequence). The CDR3 is 11 amino acids. V dropped 3 bases and J dropped 6 bases, with 6 bases sitting between them. The CDR3 DNA reads as TGCAGTGCTAGCTTGGGCAATGAGCAGTTCTTC. Residues: CSASLGNEQFF.

This chain connects TRBV27 to TRBJ2-1, with 13 nucleotides matching TRBD2. With 8 bases clipped from V and 10 bases from J, the junction kept 11 bases outside the gene matches. This CDR3 has 15 residues. Per germline, CDR1 MNHEY and CDR2 SMNVEV (reference sequence). In DNA form, the CDR3 reads TGTGCCAGCTACGGTTCGGGACTAGCGGGATCAGAGCAGTTCTTC. The encoded protein is CASYGSGLAGSEQFF.

This clonotype was counted ten times or more. The rearrangement uses TRBV30 and TRBJ1-1; D is perhaps TRBD1 (5 bases). The CDR3 sequence is 15 residues long. CDR1 GTSNPN and CDR2 SVGIG come from the germline V gene (reference sequence). The V end lost 2 bases, the J end lost 0 bases, and 13 bases lay between the germline ends. The CDR3 reads CAWSFPGQMNTEAFF. In DNA form, the CDR3 reads TGTGCCTGGAGTTTTCCAGGGCAAATGAACACTGAAGCTTTCTTT.